What follows are 18 T cell receptor beta chains derived from one specimen sequenced in a study of Graves' ophthalmopathy and Graves' hyperthyroidism. RNA transcripts provided the template for amplifying TCR beta CDR3 regions. HTBI primers were employed in first-round RT-PCR, then a second-round multiplex PCR followed. MiXCR, run by TCRdb on the multiplex PCR reads, gives a single entry per CDR3 protein. The sample records roughly 700,000 distinct CDR3 sequences, 40% being singletons. The sequenced material came from peripheral blood. Source of these receptors: an adult man with Graves' ophthalmopathy.

This clonotype was counted between two and nine times. The chain employs TRBV15 and TRBJ2-7; D is ambiguous. This CDR3 is built from 14 residues. Trimming stripped 0 bases from V and 2 bases from J, with 8 bases between. Germline assignment: CDR1 LNHNV and CDR2 YYDKDF (reference sequence). Here the CDR3 DNA reads TGTGCCACCAGCAGAGATCCGTTACCCTACGAGCAGTACTTC. Encoded protein: CATSRDPLPYEQYF.

This clonotype was seen only a few times. The rearrangement uses TRBV9 and TRBJ1-6; possibly TRBD1 for D (6 bases). V shed 7 bases and J shed 8 bases, with 16 bases lying between them. This CDR3 is built from 14 residues. Germline V gene lookup returns CDR1 SGDLS and CDR2 YYNGEE. CDR3 loop: CASSPDRSDSPLHF. In DNA, the CDR3 is TGTGCCAGCTCACCCGACAGGTCTGATTCACCCCTCCACTTT.

The sample holds many counts of this clonotype. The chain recombines TRBV2 with TRBJ1-1; possible D gene TRBD1, 6 bases. The V end was cut by 7 bases, the J end by 3 bases, with 15 bases between. CDR1 and CDR2 from the germline V gene are SNHLY and FYNNEI. This CDR3 contains 14 residues. CDR3 nucleotide sequence: TGTGCCAGCATAACAGGGAGATCGGACACTGAAGCTTTCTTT. Translated: CASITGRSDTEAFF.

This clonotype was detected ten times or more. V usage is TRBV15 and J usage is TRBJ1-1; 7 nucleotides agree with TRBD1. V gave up 5 bases and J gave up 7 bases; unmatched junction bases: 4. This CDR3 has 12 amino acids. Germline V gene data show CDR1 as LNHNV and CDR2 as YYDKDF (reference sequence). The CDR3 is CATSGHRGEAFF. The CDR3 DNA is TGTGCCACCAGCGGTCACAGGGGTGAAGCTTTCTTT.

This clonotype showed up just a few times. The chain carries TRBV12-3 or TRBV12-4 and TRBJ1-4; D might be TRBD1 (5 bases). The CDR3 contains 14 residues. V dropped 5 bases and J dropped 7 bases, with 14 bases sitting between them. CDR3 DNA sequence: TGTGCCAGCAGTGCGGGGGGGAAGGGTGAAAAACTGTTTTTT. Translated: CASSAGGKGEKLFF.

This clonotype was counted only a few times. The CDR3 loop is CASSVNLDTEAFF. The CDR3 coding sequence is TGTGCCAGCAGCGTTAATCTGGACACTGAAGCTTTCTTT. The rearrangement joins TRBV7-3 to TRBJ1-1; D gene ambiguous. Germline CDR1 and CDR2: SGHTA and FQGTGA. This CDR3 is 13 amino acids long. Trimming shortened V by 5 bases and J by 3 bases, and 10 bases separated the two germline ends.

As for this clonotype: A junction boundary mismatches the germline segment, possibly from a read error. The rearrangement joins TRBV10-3 to TRBJ2-6, with 8 bases that match TRBD1. The CDR3 has 20 residues. Germline-derived CDR1 and CDR2 are ENHRY and SYGVKD. The CDR3 protein is CASSYRLGTGQSSGANVLTF. For the CDR3, the DNA is TGTGCCAGCAGTTATCGGCTCGGGACAGGTCAGAGCTCTGGGGCCAACGTCCTGACTTTC.

This clonotype turned up a few times. The gene calls are TRBV20-1 and TRBJ1-6; TRBD1 matches at 9 bases. Trimming took 3 bases from V and 9 from J; bases not matched to a gene: 6. Germline V gene data show CDR1 as DFQATT and CDR2 as SNEGSKA (reference sequence). This CDR3 has 14 residues. In DNA form, the CDR3 reads TGCAGTGCTAGGGACAGGGGCGAGGGTTCACCCCTCCACTTT. It is translated as CSARDRGEGSPLHF.

With regard to this clonotype: The CDR3 carries no conserved terminal phenylalanine or tryptophan, so it likely arises from a read error. No DNA is shown, since the ends of the CDR3 on it are uncertain; the CDR3 is the one TCRdb lists. The J gene is TRBJ2-7, the V gene TRBV10-3. CDR1 and CDR2 (germline): ENHRY, SYGVKD. The CDR3 sequence runs 10 residues, both termini included. CDR3 residues: CAISDGTANT.

On this clonotype itself: This sequence may be a read error, since a much larger clone differs from it by one base. The CDR3 DNA follows: TGTGCCAGCAGCGTACTCGGGGAGGCGGCGTACGAGCAGTGCTTC. Translated, it gives CASSVLGEAAYEQCF. V gene TRBV9 combines with J gene TRBJ2-7, with D tentatively TRBD2 (6 bases). CDR1 is SGDLS and CDR2 is YYNGEE in the germline V gene. This CDR3 comprises 15 residues.

The chain has TRBV7-6 and TRBJ1-1; no definite D call. This CDR3 is built from 12 residues. The ends were cut back, 8 bases at V and 3 bases at J, with 10 bases in the middle. Germline CDR1 is SGHVS and CDR2 is FNYEAQ. CDR3: CASLAGDTEAFF. CDR3 in DNA: TGTGCCAGCTTAGCTGGGGACACTGAAGCTTTCTTT.

The DNA of the CDR3 is TGTGCCAGCAGTTTTGGGTGGGCTCCAGGTGAGCAGTTCTTC. Translated, it gives CASSFGWAPGEQFF. The chain recombines TRBV12-3 or TRBV12-4 with TRBJ2-5; D gene unclear. Gene TRBJ2-1 matches the end of the DNA better, so the J call may be wrong. The CDR3 covers 14 residues.

The chain employs TRBV9 and TRBJ1-6; TRBD1 might be the D (6 bases). The germline V gene encodes CDR1 SGDLS and CDR2 YYNGEE. V dropped 0 bases and J dropped 5 bases, with 9 bases sitting between them. This CDR3 is 15 amino acids long. The DNA of the CDR3 is TGTGCCAGCAGCGTAGGAGCAGGGGATAATTCACCCCTCCACTTT. It encodes CASSVGAGDNSPLHF.

The rearrangement uses TRBV7-9 and TRBJ2-2; TRBD2 might be the D (6 bases). Germline assignment: CDR1 SEHNR and CDR2 FQNEAQ (reference sequence). Trimming removed 5 bases at V and 4 bases at J, with 14 bases between. The CDR3 runs to 15 residues. The CDR3 DNA follows: TGTGCCAGCAGCCAGCAAGGGGACTTCACCGGGGAGCTGTTTTTT. It encodes CASSQQGDFTGELFF.

This clonotype has more than one count but fewer than ten. The chain carries TRBV7-4 and TRBJ2-5; TRBD1 agrees at 9 bases. The CDR3 runs to 17 residues. Per germline, CDR1 SGHVT and CDR2 SQSDAQ. Trimming at V came to 6 bases and at J to 5 bases, leaving 16 bases not matched to a gene. The chain's CDR3 is CASRKRDRETFLETQYF. The DNA of the CDR3 is TGTGCCAGCAGGAAGCGGGACAGGGAGACGTTCCTGGAGACCCAGTACTTC.

The chain is built from TRBV7-2 and TRBJ1-5, with D hard to call. The V gene's germline CDR1 is SGHTA and CDR2 FQGNSA. V lost 1 base to trimming and J lost 3 bases, with 13 bases between them. The CDR3 runs to 16 residues. The CDR3, as DNA: TGTGCCAGCAGCTTAGGTGTCAGAGAGCTCAATCAGCCCCAGCATTTT. It yields the protein CASSLGVRELNQPQHF.

Only a few counts were recorded for this clonotype. The CDR3 bases are TGTGCCAGCAGCTTAACTGTCACCCCAGGGGAGCTGTTTTTT. It translates to CASSLTVTPGELFF. The chain employs TRBV7-9 and TRBJ2-2; no clear D gene. Germline CDR1 SEHNR, CDR2 FQNEAQ (reference sequence). The CDR3 sequence is 14 residues long. V gave up 2 bases and J gave up 8 bases, with 12 bases separating them.

V is TRBV29-1 and J is TRBJ2-7, with TRBD1 matching over 8 bases. CDR3 length: 14 residues. With 6 bases clipped from V and 1 base from J, the junction kept 8 bases outside the gene matches. Germline values: CDR1 SQVTM, CDR2 ANQGSEA. CDR3 protein: CSVTGQGRSYEQYF. Here the CDR3 DNA reads TGCAGCGTAACCGGACAGGGACGGTCCTACGAGCAGTACTTC.